One sample yielded the 24 T cell receptor beta chains listed below, sequenced in a study of OX40 agonist ivuxolimab in advanced cancers. This table comes from immunoSEQ multiplex PCR, and its TCRdb copy is limited to in-frame clones, with some not included. The repertoire holds 77,000 or so clones, with approximately 85% as singletons. Sequencing was performed on CD4+ or CD8+ T cells sorted from blood, taken in a trial of the OX40 agonist ivuxolimab. Receptors originate from an adult with an advanced solid tumor such as melanoma, head and neck, liver or kidney cancer.

The genes are TRBV7-8 and TRBJ2-7; no reliable D call. Trimming took 3 bases from V and 7 from J, leaving 10 bases between them. Germline V lookup: CDR1 SGHVS, CDR2 FQNEAQ. The CDR3 is made up of 12 amino acids. The CDR3 DNA reads as TGTGCCAGCAGCTTGACTTATAGGGAGCAGTACTTC. This sequence encodes CASSLTYREQYF.

The chain links TRBV30 to TRBJ1-3; a possible D gene is TRBD1 (5 bases). CDR3 length equals 14 residues. CDR1 GTSNPN and CDR2 SVGIG come from the germline V gene (reference sequence). Trimming stripped 7 bases from V and 2 bases from J, with 15 bases between. CDR3 DNA: TGTGCCTCGACTACGGGGACGGCTGGAAACACCATATATTTT. Amino acid sequence: CASTTGTAGNTIYF.

The chain combines TRBV10-2 with TRBJ1-1; perhaps TRBD1 as D (5 bases). Per germline, CDR1 WSHSY and CDR2 SAAADI. Between the trimmed V and J ends, which lost 2 bases and 7 bases, there was a span of 14 bases. The CDR3 is 14 amino acids. The CDR3: CASSEPSQADEAFF. The CDR3 nucleotides are TGCGCCAGCAGTGAGCCCTCACAGGCGGATGAAGCTTTCTTT.

This chain links TRBV11-3 with TRBJ2-2; 11 bases are a match to TRBD2. This CDR3 has 16 amino acids. Losses at the gene ends were 5 bases for V and 3 bases for J; bases not matched to a gene: 5. The germline V gene encodes CDR1 SGHNT and CDR2 YENEEA. For the CDR3, the DNA is TGTGCCAGCAGCCAACGACTAGCGGGATACACCGGGGAGCTGTTTTTT. Translated, it gives CASSQRLAGYTGELFF.

The chain couples TRBV19 to TRBJ2-3; possibly TRBD2 for D (7 bases). V gave up 5 bases and J gave up 1 base, with 13 bases separating them. Germline loops: CDR1 LNHDA, CDR2 SQIVND (reference sequence). The CDR3 length is 15 residues. The CDR3 DNA is TGTGCCAGTAGTGATCGGGGGGCCGGCACAGATACGCAGTATTTT. Amino acids: CASSDRGAGTDTQYF.

V is TRBV19 and J is TRBJ2-2; TRBD2 matches at 12 bases. V lost 7 bases and J lost 6; bases outside the gene matches: 9. From germline, CDR1 is LNHDA and CDR2 SQIVND (reference sequence). The CDR3 sequence is 16 residues long. CDR3 sequence: CASTLAGGPVAGELFF. CDR3 bases: TGTGCCAGTACCCTAGCGGGAGGGCCGGTCGCCGGGGAGCTGTTTTTT.

The rearrangement links TRBV19 to TRBJ2-7; TRBD1 matches at 11 bases. Germline V lookup: CDR1 LNHDA, CDR2 SQIVND (reference sequence). The CDR3 totals 14 residues. V lost 5 bases to trimming and J lost 3 bases; unmatched junction nucleotides: 3. The CDR3 DNA reads TGTGCCAGTAGTTCCGGGACAGGGGGCTACGAGCAGTACTTC. Its protein is CASSSGTGGYEQYF.

This clone was observed once. The CDR3 DNA reads as TGTGCCACCAAACGAGGGGCCGGGGAGCTGTTTTTT. This gives the protein CATKRGAGELFF. The chain has TRBV6-5 and TRBJ2-2; the D gene could be TRBD1 or TRBD2 (5 bases each). This CDR3 region has 12 residues. V was clipped by 10 bases and J by 6 bases, with 12 bases between them. Per the germline V gene, CDR1 is MNHEY and CDR2 is SVGAGI.

The genes are TRBV9 and TRBJ2-7; D unresolved. Germline CDR1 and CDR2: SGDLS and YYNGEE. The CDR3 extends over 14 amino acids. The ends were cut back, 0 bases at V and 0 bases at J, with 7 bases in the middle. CDR3 sequence reads: CASSVERNSYEQYF. In DNA, the CDR3 is TGTGCCAGCAGCGTAGAACGGAACTCCTACGAGCAGTACTTC. Supplemented by reference TRBV9 and TRBJ2-7, the full variable domain reads DSGVTQTPKHLITATGQRVTLRCSPRSGDLSVYWYQQSLDQGLQFLIQYYNGEERAKGNILERFSAQQFPDLHSELNLSSLELGDSALYFCASSVERNSYEQYFGPGTRLTVT.

The J gene is TRBJ2-5, the V gene TRBV12-5; D remains ambiguous. Germline CDR1 LGHNT, CDR2 FRNRAP. Trimming took 5 bases from V and 7 from J, leaving 14 bases between them. This CDR3 contains 13 residues. This CDR3 reads CASGPGVALTQYF. The CDR3 bases are TGTGCTAGTGGTCCCGGTGTCGCTTTGACCCAGTACTTC.

This chain uses TRBV5-4 with TRBJ1-3; perhaps TRBD1 as D (5 bases). Trimming removed 0 bases at V and 0 bases at J, with 7 bases between. Per the germline V gene, CDR1 is SGHNT and CDR2 is YYREEE (reference sequence). The CDR3 length is 15 residues. The CDR3 nucleotides read TGTGCCAGCAGCTTGGCCGGGACCTCTGGAAACACCATATATTTT. Its translation is CASSLAGTSGNTIYF.

V gene TRBV9 combines with J gene TRBJ1-5, with no clear D. The CDR3 consists of 13 residues. Germline V CDR1 and CDR2: SGDLS, YYNGEE. Trimming left V 0 bases short and J 9 bases short, with 10 bases between. The CDR3 reads CASSVAPGWPQHF. CDR3 bases: TGTGCCAGCAGCGTAGCCCCAGGTTGGCCCCAGCATTTT.

This chain joins TRBV5-4 and TRBJ1-4, with D tentatively TRBD1 (5 bases). Germline V CDR1 and CDR2: SGHNT, YYREEE (reference sequence). The V end lost 4 bases, the J end lost 7 bases, and 8 bases lay between the germline ends. This CDR3 comprises 12 residues. As DNA, the CDR3 is TGTGCCAGCAGCGGGGGTGGTGAAAAACTGTTTTTT. Translating it yields CASSGGGEKLFF.

J is TRBJ2-3 and V is TRBV10-3; the match to TRBD2 covers 10 bases. Germline V gene data show CDR1 as ENHRY and CDR2 as SYGVKD. The CDR3 totals 13 residues. V lost 8 bases to trimming and J lost 1 base; unmatched junction nucleotides: 0. This chain's CDR3 is CAILAGGTDTQYF. CDR3 in DNA: TGTGCCATCCTAGCGGGGGGCACAGATACGCAGTATTTT.

The rearrangement links TRBV27 to TRBJ2-3, with D possibly TRBD1 on 5 matching bases. The CDR3 runs to 16 residues. Germline CDR1 and CDR2: MNHEY and SMNVEV (reference sequence). The V gene lost 7 bases and the J gene lost 7 bases, with 24 bases spanning the gap. This CDR3 is CASNKGPPILPYTQYF. The CDR3 DNA reads TGTGCCAGCAATAAGGGGCCTCCCATCTTACCATATACGCAGTATTTT.

The V and J genes are TRBV7-8 and TRBJ2-2; tentative D call: TRBD1 (6 bases). Looked up from germline, CDR1 is SGHVS and CDR2 is FQNEAQ. The CDR3 has 15 amino acids. Trimming cost V 5 bases and J 0 bases, with 10 bases left between them. CDR3 coding DNA: TGTGCCAGCAGCCGGGACACTACGAACACCGGGGAGCTGTTTTTT. It codes for CASSRDTTNTGELFF.

This clone was observed once. This rearrangement joins TRBV29-1 to TRBJ2-7; 9 bases map to TRBD1. This CDR3 contains 15 residues. The junction had 12 bases not matched to a gene; V was cut back by 6 bases and J by 3 bases. Germline V gives CDR1 SQVTM, CDR2 ANQGSEA. The CDR3 here is CSVARGTGKVYEQYF. The CDR3 DNA reads as TGCAGCGTCGCGCGGGGGACAGGGAAGGTCTACGAGCAGTACTTC.

V and J are TRBV6-5 and TRBJ1-6, with unresolved D. Germline V gene sequence: CDR1 MNHEY, CDR2 SVGAGI. CDR3 length: 14 residues. V was cut by 3 bases and J by 7 bases, with 10 bases left in between. The CDR3 bases are TGTGCCAGCAGTTATTTCACTGAGAATTCACCCCTCCACTTT. It yields the protein CASSYFTENSPLHF.

The chain uses TRBV5-6 and TRBJ2-3; D might be TRBD1 or TRBD2, each matching 6 bases. Germline V gives CDR1 SGHDT, CDR2 YYEEEE. This CDR3 comprises 16 residues. The ends were cut back, 1 base at V and 5 bases at J, with 17 bases in the middle. CDR3 sequence (DNA): TGTGCCAGCAGCTTGAGGGGGACTTCAGGGAGAGATACGCAGTATTTT. Residues: CASSLRGTSGRDTQYF. Supplemented by reference TRBV5-6 and TRBJ2-3, the full variable domain reads DAGVTQSPTHLIKTRGQQVTLRCSPKSGHDTVSWYQQALGQGPQFIFQYYEEEERQRGNFPDRFSGHQFPNYSSELNVNALLLGDSALYLCASSLRGTSGRDTQYFGPGTRLTVL.

The V call is TRBV11-2, the J call TRBJ2-1; possibly TRBD2 for D (8 bases). V was trimmed by 4 bases and J by 6 bases, leaving 28 bases between them. Germline-derived CDR1 and CDR2 are SGHAT and FQNNGV. CDR3 length equals 19 residues. CDR3 in amino acids: CASSSQGSGGLRGGNEQFF. In DNA form, the CDR3 reads TGTGCCAGCAGCTCACAGGGGAGCGGGGGCCTCAGAGGGGGCAATGAGCAGTTCTTC.

Remarks on this clone: This sample also contains other DNA sequences that code for the same CDR3. The chain carries TRBV30 and TRBJ1-5, with a weak D call TRBD1 (5 bases). Trimming removed 0 bases from V and 0 bases from J, with 9 bases in between. Germline CDR1 reads GTSNPN; CDR2 reads SVGIG (reference sequence). The CDR3 contains 15 residues. CDR3 protein: CAWSVRTGSNQPQHF. The CDR3 nucleotides read TGTGCCTGGAGTGTACGAACAGGTAGCAATCAGCCCCAGCATTTT.

This clone was detected only a few times. The chain couples TRBV25-1 to TRBJ1-1, with TRBD1 matching over 10 bases. The CDR3 sequence is 16 residues long. CDR1 and CDR2 from the germline V gene are MGHDK and SYGVNS. The V and J ends lost 3 bases and 7 bases, in that order; junction bases with no gene match: 11. The CDR3 loop is CASSDLPGQGRSEAFF. DNA of the CDR3: TGTGCCAGCAGTGACTTACCGGGACAGGGGAGGAGTGAAGCTTTCTTT.

The chain couples TRBV13 to TRBJ2-2, with D maybe TRBD2 (6 bases). Germline V lookup: CDR1 PRHDT, CDR2 FYEKMQ (reference sequence). The CDR3 loop spans 16 amino acids. V was shortened by 5 bases and J by 4 bases, with 17 bases between the two germline ends. The CDR3 region is CASSVRRGSGTGELFF. The CDR3 DNA reads TGTGCCAGCAGCGTCAGGAGGGGTTCTGGCACCGGGGAGCTGTTTTTT. Complete variable domain (other parts from reference TRBV13 and TRBJ2-2): AAGVIQSPRHLIKEKRETATLKCYPIPRHDTVYWYQQGPGQDPQFLISFYEKMQSDKGSIPDRFSAQQFSDYHSELNMSSLELGDSALYFCASSVRRGSGTGELFFGEGSRLTVL.

This rearrangement joins TRBV7-9 to TRBJ2-7; TRBD2 might be the D (5 bases). Per the germline V gene, CDR1 is SEHNR and CDR2 is FQNEAQ (reference sequence). V lost 5 bases to trimming and J lost 4 bases, with 18 bases between them. CDR3 length equals 15 residues. The CDR3 bases are TGTGCCAGCAGCCCTAAGAGGAGGATCGGGTACGAGCAGTACTTC. This codes for CASSPKRRIGYEQYF.